The next 8 T cell receptor beta chains were all read from a single sample in a study of blood T cell repertoires in COVID-19. Method: immunoSEQ multiplex PCR; TCRdb's copy keeps in-frame clones and lacks some. The table has more than 90,000 clones, around 81% seen once. Sequences were obtained from peripheral blood. The receptors come from a man aged 60-69 years with acute or convalescent COVID-19.

In nucleotides, the CDR3 is TGTGCCAGCAGTAGCGGGGGGAGCTCCTACAATGAGCAGTTCTTC. The encoded protein is CASSSGGSSYNEQFF. V gene TRBV2 combines with J gene TRBJ2-1; TRBD2 aligns across 9 bases. V gave up 5 bases and J gave up 0 bases; unmatched junction bases: 2. Germline CDR1 SNHLY, CDR2 FYNNEI. This CDR3 has 15 residues.

The rearrangement uses TRBV6-2 or TRBV6-3 and TRBJ2-2; 13 bases align to TRBD2. Germline assignment: CDR1 MNHEY and CDR2 SVGEGT. The ends lost 3 bases at V and 2 bases at J; junction bases unmatched: 15. The CDR3 spans 21 residues. CDR3 bases: TGTGCCAGCAGTTATTCGCCGGGACTAGCGGGATCCAAACCTAACACCGGGGAGCTGTTTTTT. Translating gives CASSYSPGLAGSKPNTGELFF.

This clone was observed a few times. The chain uses TRBV10-2 and TRBJ2-7; no clear D. This CDR3 comprises 11 residues. With 6 bases removed from V and 4 bases from J, the gap between germline ends came to 7 bases. Per germline, CDR1 WSHSY and CDR2 SAAADI. In DNA form, the CDR3 reads TGCGCCAGCAGGAATGAGTACGAGCAGTACTTC. It yields the protein CASRNEYEQYF.

This chain links TRBV30 with TRBJ1-6; the D is unclear. The CDR3 loop spans 13 amino acids. Germline CDR1 and CDR2: GTSNPN and SVGIG (reference sequence). V shed 3 bases and J shed 10 bases, with 13 bases lying between them. This chain's CDR3 is CAWSGEGNSPLHF. DNA for the CDR3: TGTGCCTGGAGCGGGGAGGGAAACTCACCCCTCCACTTT. Complete variable domain (other parts from reference TRBV30 and TRBJ1-6): SQTIHQWPATLVQPVGSPLSLECTVEGTSNPNLYWYRQAAGRGLQLLFYSVGIGQISSEVPQNLSASRPQDRQFILSSKKLLLSDSGFYLCAWSGEGNSPLHFGNGTRLTVT.

The J gene is TRBJ1-3, the V gene TRBV9; unclear D gene. CDR1 and CDR2 (germline): SGDLS, YYNGEE. The CDR3 is 15 residues long. With 2 bases removed from V and 2 bases from J, the gap between germline ends came to 11 bases. The CDR3 DNA reads TGTGCCAGCAGCGTTCTGGGAGGAACTGGAAACACCATATATTTT. This encodes CASSVLGGTGNTIYF.

The V call is TRBV3-1 (or the pseudogene TRBV3-2), the J call TRBJ2-2; D call uncertain. This CDR3 has 13 residues. With 1 base removed from V and 5 bases from J, the gap between germline ends came to 5 bases. Germline CDR1 reads LGHDT; CDR2 reads YNNKEL (reference sequence). The CDR3 region is CASSQVRTGELFF. DNA of the CDR3: TGTGCCAGCAGCCAAGTGCGTACCGGGGAGCTGTTTTTT.

The genes are TRBV14 and TRBJ1-4; D remains unclear. V lost 1 base to trimming and J lost 0 bases, with 9 bases between them. The CDR3 totals 16 residues. CDR1 is SGHDN and CDR2 is FVKESK in the germline V gene. DNA of the CDR3: TGTGCCAGCAGCCAAGTCGGCGGGACAACTAATGAAAAACTGTTTTTT. Translating gives CASSQVGGTTNEKLFF.

The V call is TRBV12-3 or TRBV12-4, the J call TRBJ1-2, with D uncertain. The length of the CDR3 is 13 residues. V was clipped by 6 bases and J by 2 bases, with 10 bases between them. The CDR3 DNA sequence: TGTGCCAGCAGATATGGGAGCAACTATGGCTACACCTTC. Translated, it gives CASRYGSNYGYTF.